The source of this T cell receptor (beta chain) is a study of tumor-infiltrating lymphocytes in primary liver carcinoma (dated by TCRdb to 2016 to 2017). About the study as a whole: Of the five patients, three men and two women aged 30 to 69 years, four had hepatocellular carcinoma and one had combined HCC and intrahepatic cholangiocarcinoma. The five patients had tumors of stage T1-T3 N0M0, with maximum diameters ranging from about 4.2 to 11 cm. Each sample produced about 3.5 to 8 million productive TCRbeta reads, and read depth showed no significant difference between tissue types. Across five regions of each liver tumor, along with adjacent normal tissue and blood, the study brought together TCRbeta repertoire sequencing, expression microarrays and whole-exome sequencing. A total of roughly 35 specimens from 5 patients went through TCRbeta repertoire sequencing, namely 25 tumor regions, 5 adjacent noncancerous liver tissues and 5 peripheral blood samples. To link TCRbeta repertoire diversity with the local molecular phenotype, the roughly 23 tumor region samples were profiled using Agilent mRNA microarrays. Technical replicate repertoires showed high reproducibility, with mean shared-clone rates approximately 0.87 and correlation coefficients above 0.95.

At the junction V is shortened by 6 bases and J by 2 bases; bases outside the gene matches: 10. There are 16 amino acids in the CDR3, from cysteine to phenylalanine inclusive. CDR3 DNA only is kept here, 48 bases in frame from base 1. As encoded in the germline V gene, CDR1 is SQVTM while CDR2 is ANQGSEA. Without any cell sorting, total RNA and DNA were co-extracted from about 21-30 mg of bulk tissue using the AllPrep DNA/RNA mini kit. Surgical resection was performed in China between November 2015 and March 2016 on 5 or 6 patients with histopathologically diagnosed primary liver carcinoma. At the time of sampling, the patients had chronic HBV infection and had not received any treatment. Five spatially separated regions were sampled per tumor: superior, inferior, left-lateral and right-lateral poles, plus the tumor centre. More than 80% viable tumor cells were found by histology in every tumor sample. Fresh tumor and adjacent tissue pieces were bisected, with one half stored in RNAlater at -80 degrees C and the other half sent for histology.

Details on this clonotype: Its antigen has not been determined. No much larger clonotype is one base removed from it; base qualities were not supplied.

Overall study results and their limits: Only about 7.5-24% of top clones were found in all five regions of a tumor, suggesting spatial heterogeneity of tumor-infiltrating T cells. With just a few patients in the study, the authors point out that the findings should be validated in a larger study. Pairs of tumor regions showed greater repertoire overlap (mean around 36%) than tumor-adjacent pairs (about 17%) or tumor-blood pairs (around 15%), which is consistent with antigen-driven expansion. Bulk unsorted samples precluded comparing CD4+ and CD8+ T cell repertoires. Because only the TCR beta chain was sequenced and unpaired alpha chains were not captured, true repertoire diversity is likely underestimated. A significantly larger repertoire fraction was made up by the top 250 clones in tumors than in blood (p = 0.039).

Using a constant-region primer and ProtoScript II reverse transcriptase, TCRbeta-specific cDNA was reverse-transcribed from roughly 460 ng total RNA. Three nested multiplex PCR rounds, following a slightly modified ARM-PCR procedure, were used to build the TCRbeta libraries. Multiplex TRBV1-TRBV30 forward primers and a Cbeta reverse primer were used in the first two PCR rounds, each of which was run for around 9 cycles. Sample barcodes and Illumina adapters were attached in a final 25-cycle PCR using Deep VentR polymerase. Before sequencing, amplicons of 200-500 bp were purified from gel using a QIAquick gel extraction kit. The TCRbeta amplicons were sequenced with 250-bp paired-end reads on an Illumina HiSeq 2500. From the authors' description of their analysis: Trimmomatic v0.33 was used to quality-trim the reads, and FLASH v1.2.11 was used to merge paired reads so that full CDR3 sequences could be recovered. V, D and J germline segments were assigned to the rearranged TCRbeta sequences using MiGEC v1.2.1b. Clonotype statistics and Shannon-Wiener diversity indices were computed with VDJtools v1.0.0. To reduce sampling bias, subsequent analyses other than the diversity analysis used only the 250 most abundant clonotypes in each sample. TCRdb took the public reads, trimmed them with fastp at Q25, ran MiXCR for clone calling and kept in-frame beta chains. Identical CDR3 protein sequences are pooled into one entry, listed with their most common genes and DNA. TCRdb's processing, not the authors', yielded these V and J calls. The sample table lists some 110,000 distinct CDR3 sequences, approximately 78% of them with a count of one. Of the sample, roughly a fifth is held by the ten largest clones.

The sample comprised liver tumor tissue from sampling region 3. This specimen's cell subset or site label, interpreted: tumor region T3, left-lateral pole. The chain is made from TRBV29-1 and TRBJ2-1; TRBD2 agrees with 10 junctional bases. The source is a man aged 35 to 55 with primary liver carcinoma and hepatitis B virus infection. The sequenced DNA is TGCAGCGTCGTCGGACTAGCGGATCAGGCCTACAATGAGCAGTTCTTC. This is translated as CSVVGLADQAYNEQFF.